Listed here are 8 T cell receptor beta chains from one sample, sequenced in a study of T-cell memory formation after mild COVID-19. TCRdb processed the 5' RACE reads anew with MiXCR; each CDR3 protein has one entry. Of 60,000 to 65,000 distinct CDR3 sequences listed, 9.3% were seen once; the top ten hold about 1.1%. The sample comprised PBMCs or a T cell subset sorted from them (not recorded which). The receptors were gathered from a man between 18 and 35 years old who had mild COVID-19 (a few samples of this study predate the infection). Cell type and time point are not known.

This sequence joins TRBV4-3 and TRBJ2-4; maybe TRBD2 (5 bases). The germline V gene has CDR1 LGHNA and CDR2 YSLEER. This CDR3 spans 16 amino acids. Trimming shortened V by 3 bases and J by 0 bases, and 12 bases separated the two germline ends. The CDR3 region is CASSQSAGVAKNIQYF. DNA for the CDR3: TGCGCCAGCAGCCAGTCGGCGGGTGTAGCCAAAAACATTCAGTACTTC.

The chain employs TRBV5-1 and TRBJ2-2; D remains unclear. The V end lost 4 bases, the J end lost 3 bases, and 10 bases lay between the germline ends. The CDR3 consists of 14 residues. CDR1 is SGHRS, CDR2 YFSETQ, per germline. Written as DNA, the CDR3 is TGCGCCAGCAGCGGGCAGGCGGACACCGGGGAGCTGTTTTTT. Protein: CASSGQADTGELFF.

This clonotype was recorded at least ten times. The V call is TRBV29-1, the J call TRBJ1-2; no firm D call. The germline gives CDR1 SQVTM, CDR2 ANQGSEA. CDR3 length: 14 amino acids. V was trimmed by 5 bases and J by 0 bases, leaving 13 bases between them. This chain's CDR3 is CSVFPSKANYGYTF. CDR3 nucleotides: TGCAGCGTTTTCCCATCCAAGGCTAACTATGGCTACACCTTC. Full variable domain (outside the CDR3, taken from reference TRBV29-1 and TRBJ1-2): SAVISQKPSRDICQRGTSLTIQCQVDSQVTMMFWYRQQPGQSLTLIATANQGSEATYESGFVIDKFPISRPNLTFSTLTVSNMSPEDSSIYLCSVFPSKANYGYTFGSGTRLTVV.

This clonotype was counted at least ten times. CDR3 in DNA: TGCGCCAGCAGCATCGGACAGGGCACCAATAATTCACCCCTCCACTTT. Protein product: CASSIGQGTNNSPLHF. J is TRBJ1-6 and V is TRBV5-1; TRBD1 agrees at 8 bases. This CDR3 contains 16 residues. V lost 4 bases to trimming and J lost 5 bases; unmatched junction nucleotides: 8. The germline CDR1 and CDR2 sequences are SGHRS and YFSETQ.

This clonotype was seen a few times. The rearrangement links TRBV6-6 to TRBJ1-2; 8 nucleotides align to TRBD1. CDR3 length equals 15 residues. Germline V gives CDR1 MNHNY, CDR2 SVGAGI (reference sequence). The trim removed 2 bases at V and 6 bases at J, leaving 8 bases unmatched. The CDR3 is CASSYPAGGSDGYTF. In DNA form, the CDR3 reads TGTGCCAGCAGTTACCCTGCAGGGGGCTCGGATGGCTACACCTTC.

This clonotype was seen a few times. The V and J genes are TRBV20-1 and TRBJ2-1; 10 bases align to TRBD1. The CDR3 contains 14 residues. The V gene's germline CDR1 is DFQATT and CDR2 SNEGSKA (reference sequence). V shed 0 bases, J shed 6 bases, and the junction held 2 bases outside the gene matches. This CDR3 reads CSARDDRGPNEQFF. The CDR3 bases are TGCAGTGCTAGAGATGACAGGGGGCCCAATGAGCAGTTCTTC.

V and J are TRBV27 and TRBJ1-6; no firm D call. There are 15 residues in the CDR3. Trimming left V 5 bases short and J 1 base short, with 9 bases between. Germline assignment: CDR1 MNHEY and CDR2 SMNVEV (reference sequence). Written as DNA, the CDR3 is TGTGCCAGCAGTGCGGCGGGGTCCTATAATTCACCCCTCCACTTT. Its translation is CASSAAGSYNSPLHF.

The CDR3 is CSGQNSYNEQFF. The CDR3, as DNA: TGCAGTGGGCAGAACTCCTACAATGAGCAGTTCTTC. The genes are TRBV20-1 and TRBJ2-1; the D is unclear. Trimming left V 7 bases short and J 0 bases short, with 7 bases between. This CDR3 comprises 12 residues. From germline, CDR1 is DFQATT and CDR2 SNEGSKA (reference sequence).